A selection of T cell receptor beta chains follows, all from one sample in a study of blood T cells in healthy people across ages. Each CDR3 protein gets one entry after TCRdb re-called the 5' RACE reads with MiXCR. The table records approximately 1,000,000 distinct CDR3 sequences, 40% to 45% of them present only once. Sequencing was carried out using blood. Receptor source: a woman aged 55-69 years in good health. The CDR3 runs from the conserved cysteine through the conserved F or W. Each record gives: clone size, V gene, J gene, D gene, CDR3 protein, CDR3 DNA. A D gene is named only where the DNA matches it firmly. Clone size is shown for a subset of rows, as once, few, many or a class of expanded clone.

clone_size: few
v_call: TRBV20-1
j_call: TRBJ2-5
d_call: TRBD1
cdr3_aa: CSAGSGQGIVETQYF
cdr3_nt: TGCAGTGCTGGCTCCGGACAGGGAATTGTAGAGACCCAGTACTTC

clone_size: .
v_call: TRBV24-1
j_call: TRBJ1-4
d_call: .
cdr3_aa: CATRYPHTSGREKLFF
cdr3_nt: TGTGCCACCAGGTACCCGCACACATCGGGACGGGAAAAACTGTTTTTT

clone_size: once
v_call: TRBV12-3/TRBV12-4
j_call: TRBJ2-5
d_call: .
cdr3_aa: CASSLMPGRNEQYF
cdr3_nt: TGTGCCAGCAGTTTAATGCCGGGGAGGAATGAGCAGTACTTC

clone_size: many
v_call: TRBV6-2/TRBV6-3
j_call: TRBJ2-5
d_call: .
cdr3_aa: CASSYPETQYF
cdr3_nt: TGTGCCAGCAGCTATCCGGAGACCCAGTACTTC

clone_size: .
v_call: TRBV5-1
j_call: TRBJ2-3
d_call: TRBD1
cdr3_aa: CASSLSQGARTDTQYF
cdr3_nt: TGCGCCAGCAGCTTGAGTCAGGGGGCGCGGACAGATACGCAGTATTTT

clone_size: .
v_call: TRBV5-1
j_call: TRBJ2-5
d_call: TRBD1
cdr3_aa: CASSSGQGPQETQYF
cdr3_nt: TGCGCCAGCAGCTCGGGACAGGGTCCCCAAGAGACCCAGTACTTC

clone_size: few
v_call: TRBV9
j_call: TRBJ2-7
d_call: TRBD2
cdr3_aa: CASSVGGLAGINEQYF
cdr3_nt: TGTGCCAGCAGCGTAGGCGGACTAGCGGGAATAAACGAGCAGTACTTC

clone_size: .
v_call: TRBV7-3
j_call: TRBJ2-1
d_call: .
cdr3_aa: CASSLKDGSYEQFF
cdr3_nt: TGTGCCAGCAGCTTAAAGGACGGGAGCTATGAGCAGTTCTTC

clone_size: .
v_call: TRBV12-3/TRBV12-4
j_call: TRBJ1-2
d_call: .
cdr3_aa: CASSKLAGSYGYTF
cdr3_nt: TGTGCCAGCAGCAAACTTGCCGGGTCCTATGGCTACACCTTC

clone_size: .
v_call: TRBV19
j_call: TRBJ2-2
d_call: .
cdr3_aa: CASSIGPVTGELFF
cdr3_nt: TGTGCCAGTAGTATCGGACCGGTCACCGGGGAGCTGTTTTTT

clone_size: .
v_call: TRBV28
j_call: TRBJ2-5
d_call: TRBD1
cdr3_aa: CAVAPGQGSPQYF
cdr3_nt: TGTGCCGTCGCACCGGGACAGGGGTCTCCCCAGTACTTC

clone_size: .
v_call: TRBV10-3
j_call: TRBJ2-1
d_call: .
cdr3_aa: CATAGLVGSNEQFF
cdr3_nt: TGTGCCACCGCAGGGCTAGTGGGAAGCAATGAGCAGTTCTTC

clone_size: .
v_call: TRBV6-6
j_call: TRBJ2-1
d_call: .
cdr3_aa: CASSYRGWKGEQFF
cdr3_nt: TGTGCCAGCAGTTACAGGGGTTGGAAGGGAGAGCAGTTCTTC

clone_size: .
v_call: TRBV6-5
j_call: TRBJ1-1
d_call: .
cdr3_aa: CASSYSDPLWANTEAFF
cdr3_nt: TGTGCCAGCAGTTACTCAGACCCCCTTTGGGCGAACACTGAAGCTTTCTTT

clone_size: .
v_call: TRBV6-1
j_call: TRBJ1-1
d_call: .
cdr3_aa: CASSEPGGGRPNTEAFF
cdr3_nt: TGTGCCAGCAGTGAGCCGGGAGGCGGCAGACCGAACACTGAAGCTTTCTTT

clone_size: .
v_call: TRBV28
j_call: TRBJ1-2
d_call: .
cdr3_aa: CASTIPNYGYTF
cdr3_nt: TGTGCCAGCACCATCCCTAACTATGGCTACACCTTC

clone_size: many
v_call: TRBV18
j_call: TRBJ2-7
d_call: .
cdr3_aa: CASSPRDGSYEQYF
cdr3_nt: TGTGCCAGCAGCCCCCGGGACGGGTCCTACGAGCAGTACTTC

clone_size: few
v_call: TRBV20-1
j_call: TRBJ2-3
d_call: TRBD2
cdr3_aa: CSARGTRGTQYF
cdr3_nt: TGCAGTGCTCGCGGGACTAGGGGTACGCAGTATTTT

clone_size: .
v_call: TRBV10-3
j_call: TRBJ2-3
d_call: .
cdr3_aa: CAIHRGGGTDTQYF
cdr3_nt: TGTGCCATCCACAGGGGGGGAGGCACAGATACGCAGTATTTT

clone_size: once
v_call: TRBV5-6
j_call: TRBJ2-7
d_call: .
cdr3_aa: CASSESRSSYNEQYF
cdr3_nt: TGTGCCAGCAGCGAAAGTAGAAGCTCCTACAATGAGCAGTACTTC

clone_size: many
v_call: TRBV29-1
j_call: TRBJ2-5
d_call: TRBD1
cdr3_aa: CSVWDRSRLLTQYF
cdr3_nt: TGCAGCGTTTGGGACAGGTCTCGGTTATTGACCCAGTACTTC

clone_size: many
v_call: TRBV11-1
j_call: TRBJ2-6
d_call: TRBD2
cdr3_aa: CASSSQRGAGANVLTF
cdr3_nt: TGTGCCAGCAGCTCCCAGCGGGGGGCTGGGGCCAACGTCCTGACTTTC

clone_size: .
v_call: TRBV29-1
j_call: TRBJ2-5
d_call: .
cdr3_aa: CSVEGGEVLQETRYF
cdr3_nt: TGCAGCGTTGAAGGGGGTGAGGTTCTCCAAGAGACCCGGTACTTC

clone_size: few
v_call: TRBV27
j_call: TRBJ1-2
d_call: .
cdr3_aa: CATIRGKEGNYGYTF
cdr3_nt: TGTGCCACCATTCGTGGCAAAGAAGGAAACTATGGCTACACCTTC

clone_size: .
v_call: TRBV28
j_call: TRBJ2-5
d_call: .
cdr3_aa: CASSLDPPRGSQETQYF
cdr3_nt: TGTGCCAGCAGTTTAGACCCCCCGAGGGGATCACAAGAGACCCAGTACTTC

clone_size: few
v_call: TRBV6-2/TRBV6-3
j_call: TRBJ2-7
d_call: .
cdr3_aa: CASSYGAGTRYSYEQYF
cdr3_nt: TGTGCCAGCAGTTACGGGGCCGGGACCCGGTACTCCTACGAGCAGTACTTC

clone_size: .
v_call: TRBV6-1
j_call: TRBJ1-6
d_call: .
cdr3_aa: CASSLGRSYNSPLHF
cdr3_nt: TGTGCCAGCAGCTTGGGACGGAGCTATAATTCACCCCTCCACTTT

clone_size: few
v_call: TRBV11-2
j_call: TRBJ2-7
d_call: .
cdr3_aa: CASSLDDSRSYEQYF
cdr3_nt: TGTGCCAGCAGCTTAGACGACAGCCGTTCCTACGAGCAGTACTTC

clone_size: .
v_call: TRBV7-6
j_call: TRBJ2-3
d_call: TRBD1
cdr3_aa: CASSQPTGDPRTDTQYF
cdr3_nt: TGTGCCAGCAGTCAACCTACAGGGGACCCTCGCACAGATACGCAGTATTTT

clone_size: many
v_call: TRBV10-3
j_call: TRBJ2-1
d_call: TRBD2
cdr3_aa: CAISDVIGGRESDEQFF
cdr3_nt: TGTGCCATCAGTGATGTTATTGGCGGGAGGGAGTCGGATGAGCAGTTCTTC

clone_size: .
v_call: TRBV25-1
j_call: TRBJ2-1
d_call: .
cdr3_aa: CASSERVSAWNEQFF
cdr3_nt: TGTGCCAGCAGTGAACGGGTCAGCGCCTGGAATGAGCAGTTCTTC

clone_size: .
v_call: TRBV29-1
j_call: TRBJ2-7
d_call: TRBD1
cdr3_aa: CSVRLGQSEYEQYF
cdr3_nt: TGCAGCGTTCGCCTGGGACAGTCCGAGTACGAGCAGTACTTC

clone_size: .
v_call: TRBV9
j_call: TRBJ2-1
d_call: TRBD2
cdr3_aa: CASRPQTTRLAGENEQFF
cdr3_nt: TGTGCCAGCAGGCCCCAGACGACCAGACTAGCGGGAGAAAATGAGCAGTTCTTC

clone_size: .
v_call: TRBV5-1
j_call: TRBJ2-4
d_call: TRBD1
cdr3_aa: CASNLAVGTGGGIQYF
cdr3_nt: TGCGCCAGCAACTTGGCCGTCGGGACAGGGGGTGGCATTCAGTACTTC